Listed here is a single T cell receptor (beta chain). The CDR3 consists of 13 residues. V shed 0 bases and J shed 3 bases, with 6 bases lying between them. Germline CDR1 reads LNHNV; CDR2 reads YYDKDF (reference sequence). These data originate in a study of blood T cell repertoires in COVID-19. About the research overall: T cells, B-cell-depleted T cells, or PBMCs provided the cDNA or gDNA that served as material.

Measured with immunoSEQ multiplex PCR; TCRdb has only the in-frame clones, and not every one. The profile shows about 200,000 clones, about 88% of them singletons. Enrolled during active infection, Seattle patients were then followed longitudinally. This sequence joins TRBV15 and TRBJ2-7; D is ambiguous. This clonotype originated in a woman aged 45-65 years with COVID-19, enrolled during active disease. The sample comprised peripheral blood. The CDR3 nucleotides are TGTGCCACCAGCAGAGATCGAGGCTACGAGCAGTACTTC. Its translation: CATSRDRGYEQYF.